The 20 T cell receptor beta chains below come from one sample, sequenced in a study of blood T cell repertoires in COVID-19. Produced via immunoSEQ multiplex PCR; TCRdb's table is partial and in-frame only. The table includes 300,000 to 350,000 clones, roughly nine tenths detected once. The sample was peripheral blood. The receptors come from a woman between 25 and 40 years old with COVID-19, enrolled during active disease.

This chain joins TRBV25-1 and TRBJ1-2; TRBD1 agrees at 9 bases. Trimming at V came to 6 bases and at J to 1 base, leaving 9 bases not matched to a gene. This CDR3 comprises 16 residues. The germline CDR1 and CDR2 sequences are MGHDK and SYGVNS. CDR3 coding DNA: TGTGCCAGCAGGTCTCAAACAGGGGGCGATAACTATGGCTACACCTTC. Amino acids: CASRSQTGGDNYGYTF.

The chain links TRBV30 to TRBJ2-2; TRBD2 is a possible D gene (7 bases). V lost 8 bases and J lost 0, with 16 bases in between. There are 15 residues in the CDR3. Looked up from germline, CDR1 is GTSNPN and CDR2 is SVGIG (reference sequence). CDR3 DNA sequence: TGTGCCGGGGGGCGGGGGCTAGCGAACACCGGGGAGCTGTTTTTT. This codes for CAGGRGLANTGELFF. The full variable domain, in which reference TRBV30 and TRBJ2-2 provide the parts outside the CDR3, is SQTIHQWPATLVQPVGSPLSLECTVEGTSNPNLYWYRQAAGRGLQLLFYSVGIGQISSEVPQNLSASRPQDRQFILSSKKLLLSDSGFYLCAGGRGLANTGELFFGEGSRLTVL.

The genes are TRBV5-5 and TRBJ1-1; a weak D match, TRBD1 (6 bases). Germline V gene lookup returns CDR1 SGHKS and CDR2 YYEKEE (reference sequence). Trimming removed 6 bases from V and 4 bases from J, with 19 bases in between. CDR3 length: 15 residues. The CDR3 DNA is TGTGCCAGCATTCCTTGGGGGGGCCAGGGCACTGAAGCTTTCTTT. This codes for CASIPWGGQGTEAFF.

This clone was detected only a few times. The V call is TRBV18, the J call TRBJ1-5, with D possibly TRBD1 on 5 matching bases. This CDR3 is 15 amino acids long. Germline loops: CDR1 KGHSH, CDR2 LQKENI. V lost 3 bases to trimming and J lost 6 bases, with 15 bases between them. CDR3 nucleotides: TGTGCCAGCTCACCTCATGACAGTGAGGTTCAGCCCCAGCATTTT. Its protein is CASSPHDSEVQPQHF.

The rearrangement joins TRBV13 to TRBJ1-1; D is possibly TRBD1 (5 bases). The CDR3 length is 15 residues. Germline V gene data show CDR1 as PRHDT and CDR2 as FYEKMQ (reference sequence). With 7 bases removed from V and 1 base from J, the gap between germline ends came to 16 bases. CDR3 protein: CASNTRDTGNTEAFF. The CDR3 DNA reads TGTGCCAGCAACACCAGAGACACAGGGAACACTGAAGCTTTCTTT.

This chain uses TRBV10-2 with TRBJ1-1; no definite D call. Germline assignment: CDR1 WSHSY and CDR2 SAAADI. The CDR3 consists of 12 residues. Trimming shortened V by 6 bases and J by 7 bases, and 12 bases separated the two germline ends. CDR3 protein: CASSETRYEAFF. The CDR3 nucleotides are TGCGCCAGCAGCGAGACCAGATATGAAGCTTTCTTT.

This clone appeared a single time. The chain employs TRBV6-5 and TRBJ1-2; D may be TRBD1 (6 bases). Germline V lookup: CDR1 MNHEY, CDR2 SVGAGI. The CDR3 runs 13 residues. V lost 7 bases, J lost 5 bases, and 14 bases lay in between. The chain's CDR3 is CASTNTGMYGYTF. The CDR3, as DNA: TGTGCCAGCACCAATACAGGGATGTATGGCTACACCTTC.

A remark on this clone: At the DNA level, this CDR3 is encoded by other sequences in the same sample as well. V usage is TRBV2 and J usage is TRBJ2-5; D is uncertain. Trimming pared 3 bases from V and 4 bases from J, leaving 3 bases between. Germline V lookup: CDR1 SNHLY, CDR2 FYNNEI. This CDR3 has 11 residues. CDR3 DNA: TGTGCCAGCAGTGAGCGAGAGACCCAGTACTTC. Protein product: CASSERETQYF.

This chain joins TRBV9 and TRBJ1-2; 10 bases match TRBD1. This CDR3 is 14 amino acids long. V lost 3 bases to trimming and J lost 4 bases; unmatched junction nucleotides: 3. CDR1 SGDLS and CDR2 YYNGEE come from the germline V gene. The CDR3 nucleotides are TGTGCCAGCAGCGAGGGGACAGGGGCCTATGGCTACACCTTC. This sequence encodes CASSEGTGAYGYTF.

This chain joins TRBV5-1 and TRBJ2-1; 8 positions match TRBD2. Unmatched junction bases numbered 15, after V lost 3 bases and J lost 10 bases. The CDR3 has 16 amino acids. CDR1 and CDR2 (germline): SGHRS, YFSETQ. The CDR3 sequence: CASSSTLAEGVGEQFF. As DNA, the CDR3 is TGCGCCAGCAGCTCGACACTAGCGGAGGGGGTTGGCGAGCAGTTCTTC.

J is TRBJ2-7 and V is TRBV5-1; 7 bases fit TRBD1. CDR3 length: 15 amino acids. V trimming: 2 bases; J trimming: 2 bases; junction bases outside the gene matches: 7. CDR1 SGHRS and CDR2 YFSETQ come from the germline V gene. The chain's CDR3 is CASSLGQASAYEQYF. CDR3 sequence (DNA): TGCGCCAGCAGCTTAGGACAGGCGAGCGCCTACGAGCAGTACTTC.

The chain has TRBV6-5 and TRBJ1-2; TRBD1 aligns across 9 bases. This CDR3 has 13 amino acids. From germline, CDR1 is MNHEY and CDR2 SVGAGI. The ends lost 5 bases at V and 8 bases at J; junction bases unmatched: 6. The DNA of the CDR3 is TGTGCCAGCAGTCCGGACAGGGGCGGAGGCTACACCTTC. Amino acids: CASSPDRGGGYTF.

The chain is built from TRBV19 and TRBJ1-1, with 7 bases matching TRBD1. There are 14 residues in the CDR3. Per germline, CDR1 LNHDA and CDR2 SQIVND (reference sequence). The junction had 7 bases not matched to a gene; V was cut back by 7 bases and J by 2 bases. Here the CDR3 DNA reads TGTGCCAGTACCACACAGGGGCCTAACACTGAAGCTTTCTTT. Its translation is CASTTQGPNTEAFF.

This clone was counted a single time. This chain connects TRBV28 to TRBJ1-2; D is undetermined. The CDR3 is 13 amino acids. Germline V gene data show CDR1 as MDHEN and CDR2 as SYDVKM. The V end lost 4 bases, the J end lost 5 bases, and 11 bases lay between the germline ends. The CDR3 loop is CASSSPVRYGYTF. The CDR3 DNA reads TGTGCCAGCAGTTCCCCGGTGCGGTATGGCTACACCTTC.

The V and J genes are TRBV11-2 and TRBJ2-7; 9 bases line up with TRBD1. The CDR3 runs 16 residues. Unmatched junction bases numbered 11, after V lost 3 bases and J lost 5 bases. Looked up from germline, CDR1 is SGHAT and CDR2 is FQNNGV. DNA of the CDR3: TGTGCCAGCAGCTTTTCCCCCGGGACAGGGTGGCACGAGCAGTACTTC. This encodes CASSFSPGTGWHEQYF.

V is TRBV10-3 and J is TRBJ1-6; TRBD1 aligns across 9 bases. Germline-derived CDR1 and CDR2 are ENHRY and SYGVKD. The CDR3 totals 16 residues. J was trimmed by 7 bases and V by 7 bases; bases with no gene match: 11. The CDR3 here is CAITSGLGQGNSPLHF. The CDR3 DNA sequence: TGTGCCATCACCTCCGGTTTAGGACAGGGGAATTCACCCCTCCACTTT.

V is TRBV4-1 and J is TRBJ1-2; no reliable D call. The V end lost 1 base, the J end lost 1 base, and 7 bases lay between the germline ends. Germline CDR1 and CDR2: MGHRA and YSYEKL. CDR3 length equals 14 residues. Here the CDR3 DNA reads TGCGCCAGCAGCCAAGTGCGGGGTAACTATGGCTACACCTTC. Protein product: CASSQVRGNYGYTF.

This rearrangement joins TRBV19 to TRBJ2-5; D may be TRBD1 (6 bases). Trimming removed 3 bases from V and 4 bases from J, with 12 bases in between. Germline loops: CDR1 LNHDA, CDR2 SQIVND (reference sequence). This CDR3 has 14 amino acids. In DNA, the CDR3 is TGTGCCAGTAGTATGGGGGCCGGAGTAGAGACCCAGTACTTC. Translation: CASSMGAGVETQYF.

V gene TRBV29-1 combines with J gene TRBJ2-5, with TRBD1 as a possible D gene (7 bases). In germline, CDR1 is SQVTM, CDR2 ANQGSEA. The CDR3 has 13 amino acids. Trimming shortened V by 6 bases and J by 2 bases, and 13 bases separated the two germline ends. CDR3 sequence reads: CSVAGQPQETQYF. The CDR3 DNA sequence: TGCAGCGTGGCGGGACAGCCACAAGAGACCCAGTACTTC.

This chain links TRBV5-1 with TRBJ2-3; D is uncertain. Trimming took off 0 bases at V and 0 bases at J, with 11 bases between the two ends. Germline loops: CDR1 SGHRS, CDR2 YFSETQ. The length of the CDR3 is 16 residues. The chain's CDR3 is CASSLGVSYSTDTQYF. The CDR3 nucleotides read TGCGCCAGCAGCTTGGGCGTTTCCTATAGCACAGATACGCAGTATTTT.